The next 17 T cell receptor beta chains were all read from a single sample in a study of CD8 T cells in Susac syndrome (dated by TCRdb to the late 2010s). The library relied on the immunoSEQ multiplex PCR assay. RNA was extracted using the RNeasy kit, and roughly 0.45 to 1 microgram was reverse transcribed with random hexamers. TCRdb reprocessed the public reads (quality trimming at Q25 with fastp, clone calling with MiXCR) and kept in-frame beta chains. All rows with the same CDR3 protein become a single entry with the most common DNA and genes. The sample profile shows about 150,000 distinct CDR3 sequences; 90% to 96% of them were found once. The top ten clones comprise less than 0.15% of the sample. Sequenced material: CD4+ T cells from PBMCs. These receptors originate from a human donor with Susac syndrome.

The rearrangement uses TRBV14 and TRBJ2-5; the D is unclear. This CDR3 region has 15 residues. Germline V gives CDR1 SGHDN, CDR2 FVKESK. Trimming took off 4 bases at V and 2 bases at J, with 14 bases between the two ends. CDR3 DNA sequence: TGTGCCAGCAGCCCGCGCATGGCAGTACAAGAGACCCAGTACTTC. Residues: CASSPRMAVQETQYF.

The rearrangement links TRBV29-1 to TRBJ1-1; no firm D call. The V and J ends lost 6 bases and 10 bases respectively, with 15 bases between them. The germline gives CDR1 SQVTM, CDR2 ANQGSEA. The CDR3 consists of 11 residues. CDR3 bases: TGCAGCGTCGCCCGGCGGGGTGCAGCTTTCTTT. Translating gives CSVARRGAAFF.

In its sample, this clonotype was seen once. The chain is built from TRBV5-1 and TRBJ2-3; D is possibly TRBD2 (7 bases). The CDR3 runs 17 residues. V was shortened by 1 base and J by 0 bases, with 15 bases between the two germline ends. CDR1 and CDR2 (germline): SGHRS, YFSETQ. The CDR3 region is CASSLTGGSPSTDTQYF. The CDR3 DNA follows: TGCGCCAGCAGCTTGACGGGGGGCAGCCCCAGCACAGATACGCAGTATTTT.

The chain recombines TRBV25-1 with TRBJ2-5; no clear D. V lost 3 bases and J 5 bases, leaving 1 base between the germline ends. The CDR3 spans 10 residues. The germline gives CDR1 MGHDK, CDR2 SYGVNS. The CDR3: CASSEETQYF. The DNA for the CDR3 is TGTGCCAGCAGTGAGGAGACCCAGTACTTC.

This clonotype was seen once. The CDR3 region is CASSQITDTQYF. CDR3 DNA: TGTGCCAGCAGCCAGATCACAGATACGCAGTATTTT. V usage is TRBV3-1 and J usage is TRBJ2-3; no reliable D call. Germline lookup yields CDR1 LGHDT and CDR2 YNNKEL (reference sequence). Trimming left V 3 bases short and J 2 bases short, with 3 bases between. The CDR3 consists of 12 residues.

The V gene is TRBV27, the J gene TRBJ2-7; no clear D. CDR3 size: 13 residues. From germline, CDR1 is MNHEY and CDR2 SMNVEV (reference sequence). The V end lost 2 bases, the J end lost 4 bases, and 9 bases lay between the germline ends. The CDR3 reads CASSLPVGYEQYF. CDR3 nucleotide sequence: TGTGCCAGCAGTTTACCCGTGGGGTACGAGCAGTACTTC.

The rearrangement links TRBV12-3 or TRBV12-4 to TRBJ2-5; TRBD2 matches 8 bases. CDR3 size: 15 residues. V shed 6 bases, J shed 4 bases, and the junction held 10 bases outside the gene matches. The CDR3 DNA reads TGTGCCAGCAGCCACGGGACTAGTCTTTTAGAGACCCAGTACTTC. Encoded protein: CASSHGTSLLETQYF.

The chain couples TRBV20-1 to TRBJ2-3; 11 positions match TRBD2. CDR1 is DFQATT and CDR2 is SNEGSKA in the germline V gene (reference sequence). The junction had 15 bases not matched to a gene; V was cut back by 3 bases and J by 4 bases. The CDR3 contains 18 residues. The DNA for the CDR3 is TGCAGTGCTAGCTCTTATAGCGGGGGGGCCTTAAGCGCAGATACGCAGTATTTT. Its protein is CSASSYSGGALSADTQYF.

The genes are TRBV4-2 and TRBJ1-6; 8 bases are a match to TRBD1. Germline V lookup: CDR1 LGHNA, CDR2 YNFKEQ. The ends lost 1 base at V and 15 bases at J; junction bases unmatched: 11. The CDR3 loop spans 15 amino acids. The chain's CDR3 is CASSQVGQGLSGLHF. DNA for the CDR3: TGTGCCAGCAGCCAAGTCGGACAGGGCCTCTCGGGCCTCCACTTT.

This clonotype has just one count. V usage is TRBV12-3 or TRBV12-4 and J usage is TRBJ1-1; no firm D call. The V end was cut by 5 bases, the J end by 9 bases, with 16 bases between. The CDR3 runs 13 residues. The DNA of the CDR3 is TGTGCCAGCAGTAAAGGGATGACCACAAAAGCTTTCTTT. Protein product: CASSKGMTTKAFF.

This chain uses TRBV7-3 with TRBJ2-7; possibly TRBD1 for D (5 bases). The CDR3 totals 13 residues. The V gene lost 7 bases and the J gene lost 4 bases, with 14 bases spanning the gap. Looked up from germline, CDR1 is SGHTA and CDR2 is FQGTGA. For the CDR3, the DNA is TGTGCCAGCAATCCTCCAGGGCGTTACGAGCAGTACTTC. Translation gives CASNPPGRYEQYF.

This rearrangement joins TRBV6-6 to TRBJ1-2; D unresolved. Germline CDR1 reads MNHNY; CDR2 reads SVGAGI (reference sequence). The V end was cut by 3 bases, the J end by 4 bases, with 12 bases between. The CDR3 length is 14 residues. The CDR3 DNA reads as TGTGCCAGCAGTTATCGGGAGGGCGGCTATGGCTACACCTTC. This codes for CASSYREGGYGYTF.

In DNA, the CDR3 is TGCAGTGCTAGAGACGGACGGGCGTTGGAGACCCAGTACTTC. Its protein product is CSARDGRALETQYF. The V and J genes are TRBV20-1 and TRBJ2-5; the D is unclear. The CDR3 length is 14 residues. V lost 0 bases, J lost 5 bases, and 13 bases lay in between. Germline CDR1 DFQATT, CDR2 SNEGSKA (reference sequence).

This clonotype was seen just once. The chain employs TRBV20-1 and TRBJ1-4; maybe TRBD1 (6 bases). CDR1 DFQATT and CDR2 SNEGSKA come from the germline V gene (reference sequence). V dropped 1 base and J dropped 7 bases, with 10 bases sitting between them. The CDR3 loop spans 13 amino acids. The CDR3 DNA is TGCAGTGCTAGAGCAGGGGAGGTTGAAAAACTGTTTTTT. Its protein is CSARAGEVEKLFF.

The chain uses TRBV30 and TRBJ1-1; D gene ambiguous. Trimming stripped 3 bases from V and 4 bases from J, with 15 bases between. The CDR3 is made up of 14 amino acids. CDR1 is GTSNPN and CDR2 is SVGIG in the germline V gene (reference sequence). CDR3 sequence: CAWSSLGLGTEAFF. The DNA for the CDR3 is TGTGCCTGGAGCTCCTTAGGACTTGGCACTGAAGCTTTCTTT.

The V call is TRBV5-1, the J call TRBJ2-6; tentative D call: TRBD2 (6 bases). Germline CDR1 reads SGHRS; CDR2 reads YFSETQ. V was pared by 0 bases and J by 4 bases, with 11 bases between. The CDR3 spans 16 residues. CDR3: CASSLAGRLGANVLTF. The CDR3 nucleotides are TGCGCCAGCAGCTTGGCTGGGAGGTTGGGGGCCAACGTCCTGACTTTC.

The rearrangement links TRBV29-1 to TRBJ2-3; D gene unclear. The CDR3 is made up of 12 amino acids. V was shortened by 6 bases and J by 5 bases, with 12 bases between the two germline ends. Looked up from germline, CDR1 is SQVTM and CDR2 is ANQGSEA. CDR3 loop: CSVKYSKDTQYF. The CDR3 DNA reads TGCAGCGTCAAATATTCTAAAGATACGCAGTATTTT.